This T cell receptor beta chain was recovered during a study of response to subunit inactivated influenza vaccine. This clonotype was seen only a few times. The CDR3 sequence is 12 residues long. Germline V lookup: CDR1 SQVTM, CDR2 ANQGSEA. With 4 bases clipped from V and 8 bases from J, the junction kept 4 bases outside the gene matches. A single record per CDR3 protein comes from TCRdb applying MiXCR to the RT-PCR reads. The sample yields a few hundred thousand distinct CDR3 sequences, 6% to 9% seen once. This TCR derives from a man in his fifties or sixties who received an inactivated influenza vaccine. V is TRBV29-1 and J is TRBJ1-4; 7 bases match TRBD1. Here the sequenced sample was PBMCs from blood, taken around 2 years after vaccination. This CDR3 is CSVGGGREKLFF. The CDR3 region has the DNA TGCAGCGTTGGAGGGGGCAGGGAAAAACTGTTTTTT.